Below, 22 T cell receptor beta chains from the same sample are listed, as sequenced in a study of T cell repertoires in cytomegalovirus infection. TCRdb re-analysed the reads in MiXCR, keeping a single row per CDR3 protein. The data contain roughly 990,000 distinct CDR3 sequences, around 29% of them singletons. These receptors have no known antigen. The sequencing used cultured CD8+ T cells from PBMCs, collected from culture after CMV antigen stimulation. These receptors originate from a human donor in good health (CMV status not recorded). Some clones in this sample may be carry-over from other donors' samples.

A note on this clonotype: A junction boundary mismatches the germline segment, possibly from a read error. The genes are TRBV7-8 and TRBJ2-3, with D uncertain. The CDR3 length is 14 residues. Germline CDR1 SGHVS, CDR2 FQNEAQ. The chain's CDR3 is CVSSIYSYTDTQYF. CDR3 in DNA: TGTGTCAGCAGCATTTACTCGTACACAGATACGCAGTATTTT.

The chain employs TRBV7-9 and TRBJ2-2; possibly TRBD1 or TRBD2 for D (5 bases each). In germline, CDR1 is SEHNR, CDR2 FQNEAQ (reference sequence). This CDR3 has 16 residues. Deletions cut 8 bases from V and 1 base from J, with 17 bases between. Here the CDR3 reads CASPGPGPGNTGELFF. CDR3 coding DNA: TGTGCCAGCCCGGGGCCGGGCCCGGGGAACACCGGGGAGCTGTTTTTT.

The rearrangement joins TRBV6-1 to TRBJ2-1; a possible D gene is TRBD1 (6 bases). Germline CDR1 is MNHNS and CDR2 is SASEGT. Trimming stripped 3 bases from V and 0 bases from J, with 9 bases between. This CDR3 has 15 amino acids. CDR3 coding DNA: TGTGCCAGCAGTGAGGGCAGGGGCTCCTACAATGAGCAGTTCTTC. Translating gives CASSEGRGSYNEQFF.

The chain carries TRBV12-3 or TRBV12-4 and TRBJ1-2, with D possibly matching TRBD1 (6 bases). The V gene lost 7 bases and the J gene lost 3 bases, with 18 bases spanning the gap. The CDR3 has 15 residues. The CDR3 reads CASTRVGGSYYGYTF. CDR3 nucleotides: TGTGCCAGCACTCGGGTGGGGGGCAGCTACTATGGCTACACCTTC.

The table lists this clonotype with a few counts. This chain joins TRBV10-3 and TRBJ2-1; TRBD2 agrees at 8 bases. The germline CDR1 and CDR2 sequences are ENHRY and SYGVKD. Trimming removed 9 bases from V and 4 bases from J; junction bases left unmatched: 8. The CDR3 length is 14 residues. The CDR3 DNA follows: TGTGCCATAGGACTAGCTATTCCATACAATGAGCAGTTCTTC. Protein: CAIGLAIPYNEQFF.

The chain joins TRBV7-3 to TRBJ2-3; maybe TRBD2 (5 bases). The V gene's germline CDR1 is SGHTA and CDR2 FQGTGA. This CDR3 region has 10 residues. Trimming removed 10 bases at V and 6 bases at J, with 8 bases between. The chain's CDR3 is CATPGDTQYF. CDR3 nucleotide sequence: TGTGCCACCCCGGGGGATACGCAGTATTTT.

The J gene is TRBJ2-1, the V gene TRBV19, with 9 bases matching TRBD2. The ends lost 7 bases at V and 0 bases at J; junction bases unmatched: 10. CDR1 and CDR2 from the germline V gene are LNHDA and SQIVND (reference sequence). The CDR3 is 17 residues long. In DNA, the CDR3 is TGTGCCAGTACCTTAGGACTAGCGCGGAGCTCCTACAATGAGCAGTTCTTC. This codes for CASTLGLARSSYNEQFF. Full variable domain (remainder filled in from reference TRBV19 and TRBJ2-1): DGGITQSPKYLFRKEGQNVTLSCEQNLNHDAMYWYRQDPGQGLRLIYYSQIVNDFQKGDIAEGYSVSREKKESFPLTVTSAQKNPTAFYLCASTLGLARSSYNEQFFGPGTRLTVL.

As regards this clonotype: A junction boundary mismatches the germline segment, possibly from a read error. The chain employs TRBV7-6 and TRBJ1-3; D ambiguous. There are 14 residues in the CDR3. Germline-derived CDR1 and CDR2 are SGHVS and FNYEAQ. The CDR3 sequence is CDSSPPTSGNTIYF. CDR3 in DNA: TGTGACAGCAGCCCTCCAACCTCTGGAAACACCATATATTTT.

This clonotype was seen ten or more times. The V and J genes are TRBV12-3 or TRBV12-4 and TRBJ2-1, with D perhaps TRBD2 (5 bases). The V gene lost 2 bases and the J gene lost 3 bases, with 17 bases spanning the gap. This CDR3 region has 17 residues. Here the CDR3 reads CASSLFPQDSIYNEQFF. The CDR3, as DNA: TGTGCCAGCAGTTTATTCCCCCAGGACTCGATCTACAATGAGCAGTTCTTC.

This clonotype was seen only a few times. The chain recombines TRBV7-4 with TRBJ1-4; 8 positions match TRBD1. V dropped 5 bases and J dropped 4; count of bases not matched to a gene: 9. Per germline, CDR1 SGHVT and CDR2 SQSDAQ. The CDR3 covers 16 residues. The CDR3 DNA sequence: TGTGCCAGCAGCCCAACGACAGGGGTCATTAATGAAAAACTGTTTTTT. This gives the protein CASSPTTGVINEKLFF. Full variable domain (rest looked up from reference TRBV7-4 and TRBJ1-4): GAGVSQSPRYKVAKRGRDVALRCDSISGHVTLYWYRQTLGQGSEVLTYSQSDAQRDKSGRPSGRFSAERPERSVSTLKIQRTEQGDSAVYLCASSPTTGVINEKLFFGSGTQLSVL.

Only a few counts were recorded for this clonotype. The CDR3 region has the DNA TGTGCCAGCAGCGATCGTTGGCAGGGAGGGTTCTCCTACGAGCAGTACTTC. Translation: CASSDRWQGGFSYEQYF. The V and J genes are TRBV12-3 or TRBV12-4 and TRBJ2-7; 7 bases map to TRBD2. The CDR3 has 17 amino acids. V lost 6 bases to trimming and J lost 0 bases; unmatched junction nucleotides: 14.

This clonotype occurred once. V gene TRBV27 combines with J gene TRBJ1-3; the D is unclear. V dropped 7 bases and J dropped 0 bases, with 16 bases sitting between them. The CDR3 runs 16 residues. Per the germline V gene, CDR1 is MNHEY and CDR2 is SMNVEV (reference sequence). The CDR3 DNA follows: TGTGCCAGCAATCTGGGCCTGCCCCTCTCTGGAAACACCATATATTTT. This gives the protein CASNLGLPLSGNTIYF.

This clonotype was detected ten times or more. The chain carries TRBV11-2 and TRBJ2-3, with 13 bases matching TRBD2. Unmatched junction bases numbered 5, after V lost 5 bases and J lost 6 bases. This CDR3 is built from 15 residues. Per germline, CDR1 SGHAT and CDR2 FQNNGV. The CDR3 nucleotides read TGTGCCAGCAGCATACTAGCGGGGGGGCGTGATACGCAGTATTTT. As protein: CASSILAGGRDTQYF.

This clonotype came up a few times. The gene calls are TRBV7-6 and TRBJ1-1; D is uncertain. The germline gives CDR1 SGHVS, CDR2 FNYEAQ. Trimming cost V 1 base and J 0 bases, with 6 bases left between them. The length of the CDR3 is 14 residues. The CDR3 reads CASSLEPLNTEAFF. For the CDR3, the DNA is TGTGCCAGCAGCTTAGAGCCGTTGAACACTGAAGCTTTCTTT.

This clonotype was recorded a few times. The V gene is TRBV7-9, the J gene TRBJ2-7; no firm D call. The CDR3 is made up of 15 amino acids. Trimming shortened V by 3 bases and J by 2 bases, and 14 bases separated the two germline ends. Germline-derived CDR1 and CDR2 are SEHNR and FQNEAQ (reference sequence). Here the CDR3 reads CASSFAERAAYEQYV. In DNA form, the CDR3 reads TGTGCCAGCAGCTTCGCCGAACGGGCAGCCTACGAGCAGTACGTC.

The gene calls are TRBV27 and TRBJ2-5; possible D gene TRBD1, 6 bases. V was shortened by 8 bases and J by 1 base, with 17 bases between the two germline ends. CDR3 length: 15 amino acids. Germline CDR1 reads MNHEY; CDR2 reads SMNVEV (reference sequence). The chain's CDR3 is CASGGVGDPQETQYF. The CDR3 DNA reads TGTGCCAGCGGGGGCGTGGGGGACCCCCAAGAGACCCAGTACTTC.

This clonotype was observed a few times. The gene calls are TRBV6-2 or TRBV6-3 and TRBJ2-1, with D maybe TRBD2 (5 bases). This CDR3 contains 17 residues. The V end lost 2 bases, the J end lost 1 base, and 15 bases lay between the germline ends. Germline CDR1 is MNHEY and CDR2 is SVGEGT. CDR3 sequence: CASSYPLNRGSYNEQFF. The CDR3 nucleotides are TGTGCCAGCAGTTACCCCCTTAATCGAGGGTCCTACAATGAGCAGTTCTTC.

The chain carries TRBV6-2 or TRBV6-3 and TRBJ2-1; no clear D. Germline assignment: CDR1 MNHEY and CDR2 SVGEGT. Trimming shortened V by 0 bases and J by 3 bases, and 12 bases separated the two germline ends. The CDR3 covers 16 residues. CDR3 sequence reads: CASSYSSVKIYNEQFF. CDR3 nucleotide sequence: TGTGCCAGCAGTTACTCGTCCGTAAAAATCTACAATGAGCAGTTCTTC.

This clonotype came up a few times. V and J are TRBV7-2 and TRBJ2-7, with 8 bases that match TRBD1. Looked up from germline, CDR1 is SGHTA and CDR2 is FQGNSA. Losses at the gene ends were 5 bases for V and 6 bases for J; bases not matched to a gene: 6. CDR3 length: 13 residues. CDR3 sequence reads: CASSASGTGEQYF. The CDR3 region has the DNA TGTGCCAGCAGCGCTTCCGGGACAGGCGAGCAGTACTTC.

The table lists this clonotype with many counts. V usage is TRBV7-6 and J usage is TRBJ2-5; 8 positions match TRBD1. The CDR3 is 15 amino acids. The trim removed 4 bases at V and 2 bases at J, leaving 6 bases unmatched. Germline V CDR1 and CDR2: SGHVS, FNYEAQ. CDR3 region: CASSSLRDRQETQYF. CDR3 DNA: TGTGCCAGCAGCTCCCTGAGGGACAGGCAAGAGACCCAGTACTTC. Full variable domain (outside the CDR3, taken from reference TRBV7-6 and TRBJ2-5): GAGVSQSPRYKVTKRGQDVALRCDPISGHVSLYWYRQALGQGPEFLTYFNYEAQQDKSGLPNDRFSAERPEGSISTLTIQRTEQRDSAMYRCASSSLRDRQETQYFGPGTRLLVL.

The CDR3 protein is CASSFISGRTPTNEKLFF. Written as DNA, the CDR3 is TGTGCCAGCAGTTTCATCTCCGGGAGGACCCCAACTAATGAAAAACTGTTTTTT. The chain couples TRBV12-3 or TRBV12-4 to TRBJ1-4, with no clear D. V was trimmed by 3 bases and J by 0 bases, leaving 17 bases between them. The CDR3 covers 18 residues.

The V call is TRBV2, the J call TRBJ2-3; TRBD2 aligns across 12 bases. The CDR3 spans 15 residues. CDR1 is SNHLY and CDR2 is FYNNEI in the germline V gene. The ends lost 7 bases at V and 7 bases at J; junction bases unmatched: 9. The CDR3 DNA sequence: TGTGCCAGCACCGGGACTAGCGGGCTCCAGAATACGCAGTATTTT. This gives the protein CASTGTSGLQNTQYF.